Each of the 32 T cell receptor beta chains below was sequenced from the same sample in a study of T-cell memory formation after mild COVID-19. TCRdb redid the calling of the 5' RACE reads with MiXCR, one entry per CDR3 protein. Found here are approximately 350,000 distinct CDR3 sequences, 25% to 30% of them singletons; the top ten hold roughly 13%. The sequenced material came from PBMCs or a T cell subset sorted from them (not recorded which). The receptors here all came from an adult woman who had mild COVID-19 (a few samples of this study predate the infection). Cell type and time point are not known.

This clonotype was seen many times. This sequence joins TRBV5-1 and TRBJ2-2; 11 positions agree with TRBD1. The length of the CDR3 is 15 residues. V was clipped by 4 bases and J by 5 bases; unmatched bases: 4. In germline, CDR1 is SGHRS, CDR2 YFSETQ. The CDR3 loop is CASSPGTGGTGELFF. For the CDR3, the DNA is TGCGCCAGCAGCCCCGGGACAGGGGGTACCGGGGAGCTGTTTTTT.

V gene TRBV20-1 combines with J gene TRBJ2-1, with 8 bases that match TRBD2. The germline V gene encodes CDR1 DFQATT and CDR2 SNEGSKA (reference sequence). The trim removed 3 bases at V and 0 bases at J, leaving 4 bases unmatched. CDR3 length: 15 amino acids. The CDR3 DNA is TGCAGTGCTAGTGGCGGGAGGTTCTCCTACAATGAGCAGTTCTTC. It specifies CSASGGRFSYNEQFF.

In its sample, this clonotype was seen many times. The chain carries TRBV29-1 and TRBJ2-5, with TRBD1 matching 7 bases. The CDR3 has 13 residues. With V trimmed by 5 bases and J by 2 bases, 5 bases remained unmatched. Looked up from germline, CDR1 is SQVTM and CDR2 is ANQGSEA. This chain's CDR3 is CSVIRDSQETQYF. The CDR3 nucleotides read TGCAGCGTTATCCGGGACAGTCAAGAGACCCAGTACTTC.

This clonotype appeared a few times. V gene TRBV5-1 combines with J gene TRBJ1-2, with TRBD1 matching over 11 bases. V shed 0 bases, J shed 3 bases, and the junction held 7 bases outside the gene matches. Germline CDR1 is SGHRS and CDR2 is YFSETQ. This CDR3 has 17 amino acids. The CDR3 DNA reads TGCGCCAGCAGCTTGGGGTCCGGGACAGGGGGGTACTATGGCTACACCTTC. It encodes CASSLGSGTGGYYGYTF.

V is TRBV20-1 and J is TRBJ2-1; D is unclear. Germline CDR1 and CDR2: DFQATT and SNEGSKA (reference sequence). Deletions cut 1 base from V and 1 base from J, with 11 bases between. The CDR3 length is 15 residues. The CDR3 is CSARADGASYNEQFF. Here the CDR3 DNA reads TGCAGTGCTAGAGCAGACGGCGCATCCTACAATGAGCAGTTCTTC.

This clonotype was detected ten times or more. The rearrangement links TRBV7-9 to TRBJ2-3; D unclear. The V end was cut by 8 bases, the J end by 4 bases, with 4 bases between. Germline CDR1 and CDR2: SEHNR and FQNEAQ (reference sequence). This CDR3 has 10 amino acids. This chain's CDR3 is CASFSDTQYF. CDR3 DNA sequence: TGTGCCAGCTTCTCAGATACGCAGTATTTT.

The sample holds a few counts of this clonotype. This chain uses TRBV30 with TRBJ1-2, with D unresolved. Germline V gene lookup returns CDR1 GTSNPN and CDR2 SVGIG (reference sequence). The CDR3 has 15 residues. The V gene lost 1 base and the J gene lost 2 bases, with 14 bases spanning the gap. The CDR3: CAWSGPRRRNYGYTF. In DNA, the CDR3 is TGTGCCTGGAGTGGCCCACGCCGGCGGAACTATGGCTACACCTTC.

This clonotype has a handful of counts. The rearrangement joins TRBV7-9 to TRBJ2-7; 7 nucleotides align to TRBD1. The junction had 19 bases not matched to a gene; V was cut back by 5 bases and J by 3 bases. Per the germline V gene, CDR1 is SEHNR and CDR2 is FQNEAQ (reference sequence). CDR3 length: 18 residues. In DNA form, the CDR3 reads TGTGCCAGCAGCCCAATCCAGGGGTGGGGACAGTTTCACTACGAGCAGTACTTC. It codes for CASSPIQGWGQFHYEQYF.

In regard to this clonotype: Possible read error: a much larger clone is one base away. The CDR3 nucleotides are TGTGCCAGCAGCCCGACAGGCCCCGGGGAGCTGTTTTTT. Translating it yields CASSPTGPGELFF. The chain has TRBV7-2 and TRBJ2-2; D might be TRBD1 (6 bases). CDR3 length: 13 residues. V was cut by 5 bases and J by 6 bases, with 10 bases left in between. Looked up from germline, CDR1 is SGHTA and CDR2 is FQGNSA.

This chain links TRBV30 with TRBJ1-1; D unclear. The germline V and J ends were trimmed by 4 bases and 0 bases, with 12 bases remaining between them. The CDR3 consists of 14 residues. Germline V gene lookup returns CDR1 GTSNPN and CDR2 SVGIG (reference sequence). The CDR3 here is CAWKRSHLNTEAFF. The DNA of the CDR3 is TGTGCCTGGAAGAGGAGTCACTTGAACACTGAAGCTTTCTTT.

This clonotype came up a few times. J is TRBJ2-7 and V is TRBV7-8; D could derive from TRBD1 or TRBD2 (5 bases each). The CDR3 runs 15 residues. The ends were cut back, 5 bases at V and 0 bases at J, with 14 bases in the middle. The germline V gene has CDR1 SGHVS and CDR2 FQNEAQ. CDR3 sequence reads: CASSRRTMSSYEQYF. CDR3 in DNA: TGTGCCAGCAGCCGGAGGACAATGAGCTCCTACGAGCAGTACTTC.

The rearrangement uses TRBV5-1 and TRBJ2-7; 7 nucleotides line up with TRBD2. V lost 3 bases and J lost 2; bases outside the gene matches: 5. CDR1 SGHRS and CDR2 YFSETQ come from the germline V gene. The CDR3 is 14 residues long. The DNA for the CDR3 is TGCGCCAGCAGCTCCAGCGGGGAGGCCTACGAGCAGTACTTC. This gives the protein CASSSSGEAYEQYF.

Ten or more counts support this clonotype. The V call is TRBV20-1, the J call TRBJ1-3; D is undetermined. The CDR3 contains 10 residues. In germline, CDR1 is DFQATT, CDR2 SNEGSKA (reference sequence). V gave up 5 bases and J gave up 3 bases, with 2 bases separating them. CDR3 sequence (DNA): TGCAGTGCTCGTGGAAACACCATATATTTT. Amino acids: CSARGNTIYF.

The CDR3 region has the DNA TGTGCCAGCAGACGGGACAGGGGGTTCAGGAACTATGGCTACACCTTC. This sequence encodes CASRRDRGFRNYGYTF. V usage is TRBV6-5 and J usage is TRBJ1-2, with 11 bases lining up with TRBD1. V was clipped by 6 bases and J by 2 bases; unmatched bases: 8. Germline CDR1 is MNHEY and CDR2 is SVGAGI. CDR3 length: 16 residues.

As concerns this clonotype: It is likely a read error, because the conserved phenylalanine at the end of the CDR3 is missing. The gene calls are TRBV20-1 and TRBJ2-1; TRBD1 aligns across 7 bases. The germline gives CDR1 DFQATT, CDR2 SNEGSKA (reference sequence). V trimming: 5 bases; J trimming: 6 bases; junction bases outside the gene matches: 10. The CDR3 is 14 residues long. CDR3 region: CSAPIRTGVNEQFI. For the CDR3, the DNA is TGCAGTGCTCCTATTAGAACAGGGGTCAATGAGCAGTTCATC.

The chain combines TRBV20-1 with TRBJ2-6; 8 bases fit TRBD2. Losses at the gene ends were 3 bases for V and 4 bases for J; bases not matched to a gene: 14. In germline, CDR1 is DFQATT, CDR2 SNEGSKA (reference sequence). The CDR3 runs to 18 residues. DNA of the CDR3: TGCAGTGCTAGTGCGGGACTAGGTCTGTCAGCCGGGGCCAACGTCCTGACTTTC. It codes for CSASAGLGLSAGANVLTF.

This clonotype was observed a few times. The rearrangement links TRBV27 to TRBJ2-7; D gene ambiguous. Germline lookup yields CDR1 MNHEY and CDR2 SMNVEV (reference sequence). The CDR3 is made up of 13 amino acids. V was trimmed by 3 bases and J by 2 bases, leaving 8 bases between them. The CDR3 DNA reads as TGTGCCAGCAGTTTGGCCCCCCCCTACGAGCAGTACTTC. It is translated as CASSLAPPYEQYF.

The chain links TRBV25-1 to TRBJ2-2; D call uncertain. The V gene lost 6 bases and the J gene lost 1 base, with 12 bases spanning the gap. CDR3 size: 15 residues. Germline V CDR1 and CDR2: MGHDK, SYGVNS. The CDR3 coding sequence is TGTGCCAGCAGCTTTAGTACAGTGAACACCGGGGAGCTGTTTTTT. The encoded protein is CASSFSTVNTGELFF.

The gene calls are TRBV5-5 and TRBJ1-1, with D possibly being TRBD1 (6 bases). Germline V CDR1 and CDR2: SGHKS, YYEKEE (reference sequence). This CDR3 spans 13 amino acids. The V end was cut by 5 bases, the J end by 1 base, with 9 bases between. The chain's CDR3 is CASRQGSNTEAFF. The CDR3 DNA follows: TGTGCCAGCAGGCAGGGGTCGAACACTGAAGCTTTCTTT.

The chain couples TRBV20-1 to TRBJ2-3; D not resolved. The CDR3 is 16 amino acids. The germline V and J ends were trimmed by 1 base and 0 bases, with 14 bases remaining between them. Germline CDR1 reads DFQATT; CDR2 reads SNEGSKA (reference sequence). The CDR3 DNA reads TGCAGTGCTAGAGCACTTTTCCGGTCTAGCACAGATACGCAGTATTTT. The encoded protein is CSARALFRSSTDTQYF.

The DNA for the CDR3 is TGTGCCATCGGCCAGGGAGGAGCCAATGAGCAGTTCTTC. Amino acids: CAIGQGGANEQFF. The chain carries TRBV10-3 and TRBJ2-1; D perhaps matches TRBD2 (6 bases). Germline V gene data show CDR1 as ENHRY and CDR2 as SYGVKD. CDR3 length equals 13 residues. V was trimmed by 8 bases and J by 6 bases, leaving 14 bases between them.

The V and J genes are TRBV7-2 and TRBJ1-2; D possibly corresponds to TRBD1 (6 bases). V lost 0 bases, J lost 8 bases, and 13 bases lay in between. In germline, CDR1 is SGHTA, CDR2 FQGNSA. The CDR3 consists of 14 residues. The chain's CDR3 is CASSLAATGGGYTF. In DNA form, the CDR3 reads TGTGCCAGCAGCTTAGCGGCGACAGGAGGCGGCTACACCTTC.

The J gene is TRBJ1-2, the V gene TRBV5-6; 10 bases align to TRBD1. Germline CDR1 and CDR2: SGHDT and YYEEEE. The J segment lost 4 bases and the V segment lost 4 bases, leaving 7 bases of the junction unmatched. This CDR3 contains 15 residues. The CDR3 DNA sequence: TGTGCCAGCAGCCCGACCGGGACAGGGGCCTATGGCTACACCTTC. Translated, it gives CASSPTGTGAYGYTF.

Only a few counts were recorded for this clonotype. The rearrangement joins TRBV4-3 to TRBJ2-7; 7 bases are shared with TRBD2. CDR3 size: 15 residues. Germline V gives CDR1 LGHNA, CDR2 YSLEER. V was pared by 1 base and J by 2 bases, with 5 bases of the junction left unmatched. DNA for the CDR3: TGCGCCAGCAGCCAAGCGGGTAGCGGGCCCTACGAGCAGTACTTC. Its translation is CASSQAGSGPYEQYF.

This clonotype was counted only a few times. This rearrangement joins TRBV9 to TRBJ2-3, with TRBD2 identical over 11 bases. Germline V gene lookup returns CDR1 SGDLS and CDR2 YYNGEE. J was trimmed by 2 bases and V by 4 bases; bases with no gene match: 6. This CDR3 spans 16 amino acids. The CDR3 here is CASSITSGRNTDTQYF. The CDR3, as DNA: TGTGCCAGCAGCATAACTAGCGGGAGAAACACAGATACGCAGTATTTT.

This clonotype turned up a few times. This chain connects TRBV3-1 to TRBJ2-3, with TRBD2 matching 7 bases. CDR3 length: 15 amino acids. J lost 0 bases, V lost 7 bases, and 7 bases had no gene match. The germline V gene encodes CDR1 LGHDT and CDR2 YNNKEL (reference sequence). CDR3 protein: CASTLSGTSTDTQYF. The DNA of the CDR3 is TGTGCCAGCACCCTCAGCGGGACTAGCACAGATACGCAGTATTTT.

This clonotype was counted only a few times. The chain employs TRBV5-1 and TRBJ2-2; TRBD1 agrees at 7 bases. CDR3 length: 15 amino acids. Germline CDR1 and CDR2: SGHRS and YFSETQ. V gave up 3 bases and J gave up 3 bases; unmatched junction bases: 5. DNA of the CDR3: TGCGCCAGCAGCTATACTACAGGGGACACCGGGGAGCTGTTTTTT. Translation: CASSYTTGDTGELFF.

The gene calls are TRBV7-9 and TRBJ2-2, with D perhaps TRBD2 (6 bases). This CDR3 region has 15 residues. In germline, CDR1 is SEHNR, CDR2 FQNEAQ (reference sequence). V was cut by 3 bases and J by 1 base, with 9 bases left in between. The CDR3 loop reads CASSFLGGNTGELFF. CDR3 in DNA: TGTGCCAGCAGCTTTCTCGGGGGGAACACCGGGGAGCTGTTTTTT.

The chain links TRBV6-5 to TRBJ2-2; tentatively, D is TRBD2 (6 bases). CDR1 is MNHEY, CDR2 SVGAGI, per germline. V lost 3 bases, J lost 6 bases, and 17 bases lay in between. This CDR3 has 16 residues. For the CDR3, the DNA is TGTGCCAGCAGTTATCTCGCGGGGAGGACTTCCGGGGAGCTGTTTTTT. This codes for CASSYLAGRTSGELFF.

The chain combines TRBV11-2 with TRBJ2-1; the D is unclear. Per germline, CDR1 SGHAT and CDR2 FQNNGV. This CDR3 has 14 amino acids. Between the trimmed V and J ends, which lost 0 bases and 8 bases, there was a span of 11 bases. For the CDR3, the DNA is TGTGCCAGCAGCTTAGAATCTTGGGTTTATGAGCAGTTCTTC. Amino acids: CASSLESWVYEQFF.

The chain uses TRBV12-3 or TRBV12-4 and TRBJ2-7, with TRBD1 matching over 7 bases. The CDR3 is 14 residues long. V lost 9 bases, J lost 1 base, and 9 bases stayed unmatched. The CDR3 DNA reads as TGTGCCAGTACGACAGGGAGTTTGTCCTACGAGCAGTACTTC. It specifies CASTTGSLSYEQYF.

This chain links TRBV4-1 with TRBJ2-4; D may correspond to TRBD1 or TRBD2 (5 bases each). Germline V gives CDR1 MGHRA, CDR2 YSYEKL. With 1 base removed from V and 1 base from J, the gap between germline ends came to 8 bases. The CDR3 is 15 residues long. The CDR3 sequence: CASSQVWGAKNIQYF. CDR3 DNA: TGCGCCAGCAGCCAAGTATGGGGGGCCAAAAACATTCAGTACTTC.